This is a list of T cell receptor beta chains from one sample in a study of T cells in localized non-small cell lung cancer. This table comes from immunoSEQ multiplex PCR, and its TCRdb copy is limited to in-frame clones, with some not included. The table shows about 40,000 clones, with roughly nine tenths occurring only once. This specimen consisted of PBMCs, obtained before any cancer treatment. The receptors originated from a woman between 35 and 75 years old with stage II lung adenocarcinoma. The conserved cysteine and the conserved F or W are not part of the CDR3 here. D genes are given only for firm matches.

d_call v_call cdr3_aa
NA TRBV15 ATSRALTPYEQY
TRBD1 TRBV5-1 ASSLGTATNEKLF
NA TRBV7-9 ASSPTSDTQY
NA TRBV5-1 ASSLGTIGLNTEAF
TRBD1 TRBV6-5 ASSSPTGNRETQY
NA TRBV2 ASSEFQLANTGELF
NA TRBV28 ASSSEGVDEAF
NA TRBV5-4 ASSPLQGEQF
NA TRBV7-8 ASSLGGGNSPLH
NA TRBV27 ASSFEGGTEAF
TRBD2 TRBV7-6 ASKSTSGETQY
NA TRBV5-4 ASSRSTGGAYNEQF
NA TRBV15 ATSSYREATEPNQPQH
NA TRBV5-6 ASSLWERETQY
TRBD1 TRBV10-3 AISEAGTGLDYGYT
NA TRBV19 ASSLGPPTQY
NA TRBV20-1 SAYRADTQY
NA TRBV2 ASRGRRNSHYGYT
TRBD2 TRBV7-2 ASSLDWGGSTGELF
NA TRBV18 ASSLQGPNTGELF
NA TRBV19 ASRLRTVNTEAF
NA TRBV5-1 ASRSEPLAYEQY
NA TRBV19 ASRDSTEADTQY
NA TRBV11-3 ASSYRGPTDTGELF
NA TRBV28 ASSLKYEQF
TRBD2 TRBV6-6 ASRSTGRPEDYEQY
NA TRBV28 ASSLHEKLF
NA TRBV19 ASSPRLEETQY
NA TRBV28 ASSSPPPEGLNSPLH
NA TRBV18 ASSPSGGYGYT
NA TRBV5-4 ASSLNPLPTGNTIY
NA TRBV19 ATKLGASRYGYT
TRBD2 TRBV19 ASSSGLAGLETQY
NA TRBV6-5 ASMRVDNEQF
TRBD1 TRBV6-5 ASTTPTGGGYT
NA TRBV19 ASSVSAGRDSPLH
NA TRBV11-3 ASSLEGTDYEQY